This entry lists 25 T cell receptor beta chains sequenced from one sample in a study of blood T cell repertoires in COVID-19. The assay was immunoSEQ multiplex PCR, and TCRdb's table has in-frame clones only and misses some. The repertoire consists of 200,000 to 250,000 clones, with 80% to 90% occurring once and the leading ten covering 2% to 3%. The sequencing sample was made of peripheral blood. The receptors here all came from a man under 40 with COVID-19, enrolled during active disease.

This clone was observed a handful of times. V is TRBV12-3 or TRBV12-4 and J is TRBJ1-2, with 7 nucleotides matching TRBD1. CDR3 size: 13 residues. V lost 7 bases to trimming and J lost 3 bases; unmatched junction nucleotides: 5. In DNA form, the CDR3 reads TGTGCCAGCAAACCCCAGGGGGACTATGGCTACACCTTC. As protein: CASKPQGDYGYTF.

V usage is TRBV24-1 and J usage is TRBJ2-1; 7 bases align to TRBD1. The CDR3 extends over 14 amino acids. The germline V gene has CDR1 KGHDR and CDR2 SFDVKD. V trimming: 7 bases; J trimming: 6 bases; junction bases outside the gene matches: 8. The CDR3 nucleotides are TGTGCCACCAGCCAAACTGGGACAGCCAATGAGCAGTTCTTC. It translates to CATSQTGTANEQFF.

This clone came up once. DNA for the CDR3: TGCAGCGTTTGCATACAGGGTTACGAGCAGTACTTC. This sequence encodes CSVCIQGYEQYF. The gene calls are TRBV29-1 and TRBJ2-7; TRBD1 is a possible D gene (6 bases). The V gene's germline CDR1 is SQVTM and CDR2 ANQGSEA. The V gene lost 5 bases and the J gene lost 4 bases, with 12 bases spanning the gap. The CDR3 is 12 residues long.

V usage is TRBV19 and J usage is TRBJ2-2, with D hard to call. V was shortened by 5 bases and J by 1 base, with 14 bases between the two germline ends. Germline loops: CDR1 LNHDA, CDR2 SQIVND (reference sequence). The CDR3 has 16 residues. The CDR3 spells CASSLHRDKNTGELFF. CDR3 sequence (DNA): TGTGCCAGTAGTCTGCACAGAGACAAGAACACCGGGGAGCTGTTTTTT.

This chain uses TRBV7-3 with TRBJ2-3, with D possibly matching TRBD1 (5 bases). The CDR3 is 15 residues long. V lost 1 base to trimming and J lost 6 bases, with 14 bases between them. Germline V gene lookup returns CDR1 SGHTA and CDR2 FQGTGA. CDR3 sequence: CASSLNQGGLDTQYF. CDR3 coding DNA: TGTGCCAGCAGCTTAAATCAGGGCGGATTGGATACGCAGTATTTT.

This clone was observed once. The rearrangement links TRBV11-2 to TRBJ1-2; the D is unclear. Per germline, CDR1 SGHAT and CDR2 FQNNGV. The CDR3 totals 12 residues. Between the trimmed V and J ends, which lost 1 base and 14 bases, there was a span of 14 bases. The chain's CDR3 is CASSLVEGLWTF. CDR3 DNA: TGTGCCAGCAGCTTAGTGGAGGGCCTTTGGACCTTC.

The V gene is TRBV10-3, the J gene TRBJ2-7, with TRBD1 as a possible D gene (6 bases). Germline loops: CDR1 ENHRY, CDR2 SYGVKD. CDR3 size: 13 residues. The V gene lost 4 bases and the J gene lost 3 bases, with 10 bases spanning the gap. The CDR3 loop reads CAISVQGYYEQYF. The CDR3 bases are TGTGCCATCAGTGTTCAGGGGTACTACGAGCAGTACTTC.

This rearrangement joins TRBV7-3 to TRBJ1-2, with a weak D call TRBD1 (5 bases). Germline V gene data show CDR1 as SGHTA and CDR2 as FQGTGA. This CDR3 spans 16 amino acids. V was pared by 2 bases and J by 4 bases, with 17 bases between. CDR3 amino acids: CASSLSGPETIYGYTF. In DNA form, the CDR3 reads TGTGCCAGCAGCTTATCAGGGCCGGAGACCATCTATGGCTACACCTTC.

The chain uses TRBV27 and TRBJ2-7; D remains unclear. The germline V and J ends were trimmed by 6 bases and 1 base, with 10 bases remaining between them. The CDR3 is made up of 13 amino acids. Germline V gives CDR1 MNHEY, CDR2 SMNVEV (reference sequence). The CDR3 nucleotides are TGTGCCAGCAGCCTCCGGCGGTCCTACGAGCAGTACTTC. Protein: CASSLRRSYEQYF.

The V and J genes are TRBV9 and TRBJ2-5; a possible D gene is TRBD2 (6 bases). The V and J ends lost 4 bases and 5 bases respectively, with 18 bases between them. The germline V gene has CDR1 SGDLS and CDR2 YYNGEE. The CDR3 totals 15 residues. CDR3 protein: CASSPNVTRGETQYF. In DNA form, the CDR3 reads TGTGCCAGCAGCCCCAATGTCACCCGGGGGGAGACCCAGTACTTC.

The chain has TRBV3-1 (or the pseudogene TRBV3-2) and TRBJ1-2; 11 positions agree with TRBD1. The CDR3 spans 15 residues. The V gene end was trimmed by 2 bases and the J gene end by 6 bases; junction bases not matched to a gene: 5. Germline V lookup: CDR1 LGHDT, CDR2 YNNKEL (reference sequence). CDR3 residues: CASSQWTGGWHGYTF. CDR3 bases: TGTGCCAGCAGCCAATGGACAGGGGGCTGGCATGGCTACACCTTC.

The chain carries TRBV6-5 and TRBJ1-2; no firm D call. Trimming stripped 0 bases from V and 8 bases from J, with 16 bases between. The length of the CDR3 is 15 residues. The germline V gene encodes CDR1 MNHEY and CDR2 SVGAGI. The DNA for the CDR3 is TGTGCCAGCAGTTACTCCCGGAGGCTGCCGAAGGGCTACACCTTC. Protein: CASSYSRRLPKGYTF.

The chain recombines TRBV5-4 with TRBJ1-1; no clear D. Germline V gene data show CDR1 as SGHNT and CDR2 as YYREEE (reference sequence). Trimming left V 4 bases short and J 1 base short, with 14 bases between. The CDR3 runs to 15 residues. CDR3 bases: TGTGCCAGCAGCCCCCCTCTCACACAGAACACTGAAGCTTTCTTT. Translating gives CASSPPLTQNTEAFF.

The chain recombines TRBV2 with TRBJ1-2; 10 bases match TRBD1. The CDR3 is made up of 15 amino acids. V gave up 7 bases and J gave up 5 bases; unmatched junction bases: 10. From germline, CDR1 is SNHLY and CDR2 FYNNEI. CDR3 in amino acids: CASTLDRGPFYGYTF. The CDR3 bases are TGTGCCAGCACTCTAGACAGGGGGCCTTTTTATGGCTACACCTTC.

The gene calls are TRBV9 and TRBJ1-6; D is unclear. Germline-derived CDR1 and CDR2 are SGDLS and YYNGEE. The CDR3 loop spans 14 amino acids. Trimming shortened V by 4 bases and J by 5 bases, and 10 bases separated the two germline ends. For the CDR3, the DNA is TGTGCCAGCAGCACCGACGGGAATAATTCACCCCTCCACTTT. Translation gives CASSTDGNNSPLHF.

The rearrangement uses TRBV5-4 and TRBJ1-2, with TRBD1 matching 8 bases. CDR1 is SGHNT and CDR2 is YYREEE in the germline V gene (reference sequence). There are 17 residues in the CDR3. V dropped 0 bases and J dropped 0; count of bases not matched to a gene: 7. The CDR3 DNA reads as TGTGCCAGCAGCTTGGCCTCCAGGGGGCATGCTAACTATGGCTACACCTTC. This encodes CASSLASRGHANYGYTF.

This sequence joins TRBV18 and TRBJ2-3; D not certain. V lost 4 bases, J lost 3 bases, and 8 bases lay in between. Germline V lookup: CDR1 KGHSH, CDR2 LQKENI. The CDR3 is 13 residues long. The CDR3 DNA reads TGTGCCAGCTCACTCCTCCGGACAGATACGCAGTATTTT. Amino acids: CASSLLRTDTQYF.

V usage is TRBV6-5 and J usage is TRBJ1-2; D call uncertain. Germline V gene sequence: CDR1 MNHEY, CDR2 SVGAGI. The CDR3 totals 13 residues. Deletions cut 2 bases from V and 2 bases from J, with 6 bases between. The CDR3 bases are TGTGCCAGCAGTTACCGGGTGAACTATGGCTACACCTTC. Translation gives CASSYRVNYGYTF.

This chain joins TRBV18 and TRBJ2-4, with a weak D call TRBD1 (5 bases). From germline, CDR1 is KGHSH and CDR2 LQKENI. V was shortened by 2 bases and J by 0 bases, with 8 bases between the two germline ends. The CDR3 spans 15 residues. In DNA, the CDR3 is TGTGCCAGCTCACCAGGGGCGCTAGCCAAAAACATTCAGTACTTC. It specifies CASSPGALAKNIQYF.

The chain joins TRBV6-2 or TRBV6-3 to TRBJ1-6; D is perhaps TRBD1 (5 bases). The CDR3 loop spans 15 amino acids. Germline CDR1 MNHEY, CDR2 SVGEGT. V shed 2 bases and J shed 8 bases, with 13 bases lying between them. This CDR3 reads CASSYRREEYSPLHF. The CDR3 DNA follows: TGTGCCAGCAGTTACCGCAGGGAGGAGTATTCACCCCTCCACTTT.

The rearrangement links TRBV5-1 to TRBJ1-6, with D uncertain. Germline values: CDR1 SGHRS, CDR2 YFSETQ. The V end was cut by 1 base, the J end by 6 bases, with 8 bases between. The CDR3 totals 14 residues. CDR3 sequence: CASSLRGINSPLHF. The CDR3 bases are TGCGCCAGCAGCTTGAGAGGAATTAATTCACCCCTCCACTTT.

This chain links TRBV18 with TRBJ1-1; D might be TRBD1 (6 bases). The V end lost 3 bases, the J end lost 3 bases, and 14 bases lay between the germline ends. The CDR3 has 15 amino acids. From germline, CDR1 is KGHSH and CDR2 LQKENI. CDR3 sequence: CASSPVPGHYTEAFF. The CDR3 DNA is TGTGCCAGCTCACCGGTTCCGGGACATTACACTGAAGCTTTCTTT.

J is TRBJ1-5 and V is TRBV15; D call uncertain. V dropped 1 base and J dropped 4 bases, with 11 bases sitting between them. The V gene's germline CDR1 is LNHNV and CDR2 YYDKDF (reference sequence). There are 15 residues in the CDR3. This chain's CDR3 is CATSRAPRGNQPQHF. The CDR3 region has the DNA TGTGCCACCAGCAGAGCCCCTCGGGGAAATCAGCCCCAGCATTTT.

This clone was seen a single time. One end of the junction varies from germline; a read error may be responsible. This chain uses TRBV7-9 with TRBJ1-1, with D perhaps matching TRBD1 (5 bases). CDR1 is SEHNR, CDR2 FQNEAQ, per germline (reference sequence). This CDR3 region has 16 residues. The CDR3 spells CASSLALQGGNAEAFF. CDR3 DNA: TGTGCCAGCAGCTTAGCGCTGCAGGGAGGGAACGCTGAAGCTTTCTTT. Drawing the rest from reference TRBV7-9 and TRBJ1-1, the complete variable domain is DTGVSQNPRHKITKRGQNVTFRCDPISEHNRLYWYRQTLGQGPEFLTYFQNEAQLEKSRLLSDRFSAERPKGSFSTLEIQRTEQGDSAMYLCASSLALQGGNAEAFFGQGTRLTVV.

The chain joins TRBV4-2 to TRBJ2-2; 8 bases fit TRBD2. Germline CDR1 reads LGHNA; CDR2 reads YNFKEQ. The CDR3 spans 17 residues. With V trimmed by 3 bases and J by 0 bases, 6 bases remained unmatched. The CDR3 loop is CASSHFSGGANTGELFF. In DNA, the CDR3 is TGTGCCAGCAGCCATTTCAGCGGGGGCGCGAACACCGGGGAGCTGTTTTTT.